The next 11 T cell receptor beta chains were all read from a single sample in a study of T cells after posttransplantation cyclophosphamide. The repertoire was sequenced with immunoSEQ multiplex PCR; TCRdb's copy has only in-frame clones and lacks some. The profile shows tens of thousands of clones, 93% of them singletons. Input material: PBMCs. Receptors originate from a woman in her twenties or thirties in good health and a related stem cell transplant donor.

This chain joins TRBV6-5 and TRBJ1-1, with D possibly matching TRBD1 (5 bases). V was clipped by 8 bases and J by 10 bases, with 14 bases between them. The CDR3 runs 11 residues. Germline lookup yields CDR1 MNHEY and CDR2 SVGAGI. The CDR3 nucleotides read TGTGCCAGCCGCACGGGGGTGGGAGCTTTCTTT. Translating it yields CASRTGVGAFF.

The CDR3 DNA sequence: TGTGCCAGTACTACAATCCTGGGACGGACTGGAAACACCATATATTTT. It yields the protein CASTTILGRTGNTIYF. The rearrangement links TRBV19 to TRBJ1-3, with a possible D match to TRBD1 (5 bases). CDR3 length equals 16 residues. Trimming stripped 7 bases from V and 2 bases from J, with 18 bases between. Germline V gene lookup returns CDR1 LNHDA and CDR2 SQIVND (reference sequence).

The rearrangement joins TRBV27 to TRBJ1-6; the D is unclear. The CDR3 has 14 residues. Trimming shortened V by 3 bases and J by 7 bases, and 10 bases separated the two germline ends. Germline CDR1 MNHEY, CDR2 SMNVEV (reference sequence). CDR3 sequence (DNA): TGTGCCAGCAGTTTGGCTACCTGGAATTCACCCCTCCACTTT. Amino acid sequence: CASSLATWNSPLHF.

The chain carries TRBV27 and TRBJ2-2; D uncertain. The germline V and J ends were trimmed by 6 bases and 4 bases, with 15 bases remaining between them. Germline V gene data show CDR1 as MNHEY and CDR2 as SMNVEV (reference sequence). The CDR3 runs to 15 residues. The CDR3 DNA reads TGTGCCAGCAGCTCACAGCTGGCAGGCACCGGGGAGCTGTTTTTT. As protein: CASSSQLAGTGELFF.

The CDR3 spells CAISVEGRTGELFF. The CDR3 DNA follows: TGTGCCATCAGTGTCGAGGGGAGGACCGGGGAGCTGTTTTTT. The V gene is TRBV10-3, the J gene TRBJ2-2, with D possibly being TRBD2 (6 bases). Germline lookup yields CDR1 ENHRY and CDR2 SYGVKD. This CDR3 spans 14 amino acids. Trimming removed 4 bases from V and 5 bases from J, with 11 bases in between.

The chain has TRBV7-2 and TRBJ2-5; no reliable D call. The CDR3 runs 13 residues. The germline V and J ends were trimmed by 6 bases and 5 bases, with 13 bases remaining between them. CDR1 is SGHTA, CDR2 FQGNSA, per germline. The CDR3 DNA is TGTGCCAGCAGTTATTATCTGGGCGAGACCCAGTACTTC. Encoded protein: CASSYYLGETQYF.

The gene calls are TRBV27 and TRBJ2-3; D unclear. Trimming shortened V by 3 bases and J by 6 bases, and 13 bases separated the two germline ends. This CDR3 has 14 residues. Germline V gene sequence: CDR1 MNHEY, CDR2 SMNVEV (reference sequence). The chain's CDR3 is CASSFAVAGDTQYF. The CDR3 coding sequence is TGTGCCAGCAGTTTTGCGGTAGCAGGTGATACGCAGTATTTT.

V usage is TRBV7-6 and J usage is TRBJ1-1, with no clear D. Trimming stripped 3 bases from V and 1 base from J, with 6 bases between. Germline lookup yields CDR1 SGHVS and CDR2 FNYEAQ. The CDR3 contains 13 residues. CDR3 in DNA: TGTGCCAGCAGCTTGGGCAGGAACACTGAAGCTTTCTTT. Its translation is CASSLGRNTEAFF.

This rearrangement joins TRBV7-2 to TRBJ1-6; weak D call: TRBD1 (5 bases). Germline V gene sequence: CDR1 SGHTA, CDR2 FQGNSA. CDR3 size: 15 residues. V shed 5 bases and J shed 10 bases, with 18 bases lying between them. The CDR3 spells CASSQDPGKGSPLHF. The CDR3 region has the DNA TGTGCCAGCAGCCAAGATCCAGGGAAGGGATCACCCCTCCACTTT. Looking up the rest from reference TRBV7-2 and TRBJ1-6 gives the full variable domain: GAGVSQSPSNKVTEKGKDVELRCDPISGHTALYWYRQSLGQGLEFLIYFQGNSAPDKSGLPSDRFSAERTGGSVSTLTIQRTQQEDSAVYLCASSQDPGKGSPLHFGNGTRLTVT.

This clone was recorded only once. This rearrangement joins TRBV9 to TRBJ2-5; 13 bases are a match to TRBD2. V lost 3 bases to trimming and J lost 8 bases; unmatched junction nucleotides: 7. Germline V gene lookup returns CDR1 SGDLS and CDR2 YYNGEE. CDR3 length equals 15 residues. The CDR3 coding sequence is TGTGCCAGCAGCGGGACTAGCGGGGGTGTCGCTACCCAGTACTTC. This sequence encodes CASSGTSGGVATQYF. Looking up the rest from reference TRBV9 and TRBJ2-5 gives the full variable domain: DSGVTQTPKHLITATGQRVTLRCSPRSGDLSVYWYQQSLDQGLQFLIQYYNGEERAKGNILERFSAQQFPDLHSELNLSSLELGDSALYFCASSGTSGGVATQYFGPGTRLLVL.

This clone was observed once. The chain is built from TRBV18 and TRBJ2-7, with D tentatively TRBD2 (5 bases). V lost 4 bases and J 3 bases, leaving 10 bases between the germline ends. The CDR3 contains 13 residues. Germline V gives CDR1 KGHSH, CDR2 LQKENI. The chain's CDR3 is CASSQDGDYEQYF. CDR3 DNA: TGTGCCAGCTCACAAGACGGGGACTACGAGCAGTACTTC.